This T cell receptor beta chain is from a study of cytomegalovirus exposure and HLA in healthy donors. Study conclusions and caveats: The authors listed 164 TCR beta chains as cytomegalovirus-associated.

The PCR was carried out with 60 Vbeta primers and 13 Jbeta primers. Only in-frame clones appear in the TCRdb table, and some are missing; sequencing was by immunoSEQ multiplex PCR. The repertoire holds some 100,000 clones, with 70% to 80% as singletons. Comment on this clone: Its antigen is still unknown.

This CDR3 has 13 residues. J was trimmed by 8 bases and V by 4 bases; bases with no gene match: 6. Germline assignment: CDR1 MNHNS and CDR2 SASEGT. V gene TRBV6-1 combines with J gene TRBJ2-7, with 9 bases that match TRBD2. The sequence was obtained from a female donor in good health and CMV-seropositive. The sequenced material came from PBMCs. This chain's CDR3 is CASSGLAVSQQYF. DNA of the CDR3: TGTGCCAGCAGTGGACTAGCGGTATCCCAGCAGTACTTC.